One and the same sample provided the 19 T cell receptor beta chains below, sequenced in a study of CD8 T cells in Susac syndrome. Reverse transcription of 0.5 to 1 ug RNA used random hexamers. TCRdb redid the calling of the immunoSEQ multiplex PCR reads with MiXCR, one entry per CDR3 protein. The sample yields under 85,000 distinct CDR3 sequences, 94% seen once. The sample taken for sequencing was CD8+ T cells from PBMCs. These receptors were taken from a human donor with Susac syndrome.

This rearrangement joins TRBV27 to TRBJ2-3, with a weak D call TRBD1 (6 bases). V shed 5 bases and J shed 6 bases, with 21 bases lying between them. The CDR3 has 16 amino acids. Germline V CDR1 and CDR2: MNHEY, SMNVEV (reference sequence). CDR3 nucleotide sequence: TGTGCCAGCAGTATAGGGGGTCGCCCGGAGAAGGATACGCAGTATTTT. Its protein is CASSIGGRPEKDTQYF.

This sequence joins TRBV2 and TRBJ2-7, with TRBD2 matching over 7 bases. This CDR3 spans 15 amino acids. Per germline, CDR1 SNHLY and CDR2 FYNNEI. Trimming at V came to 1 base and at J to 1 base, leaving 4 bases not matched to a gene. DNA for the CDR3: TGTGCCAGCAGTGAAGGGGAGGGAAGGTCCTACGAGCAGTACTTC. Encoded protein: CASSEGEGRSYEQYF.

J is TRBJ2-4 and V is TRBV3-1; weak D call: TRBD2 (5 bases). The CDR3 is 20 residues long. V dropped 4 bases and J dropped 0 bases, with 25 bases sitting between them. Germline V gene data show CDR1 as LGHDT and CDR2 as YNNKEL (reference sequence). Here the CDR3 DNA reads TGTGCCAGCAGCCCGGGATCTGTTTCGGCTGAGACCTTAGCCAAAAACATTCAGTACTTC. It is translated as CASSPGSVSAETLAKNIQYF.

The genes are TRBV5-1 and TRBJ2-3, with 7 bases matching TRBD2. The germline V gene has CDR1 SGHRS and CDR2 YFSETQ. The length of the CDR3 is 16 residues. The ends lost 0 bases at V and 3 bases at J; junction bases unmatched: 7. CDR3 sequence: CASSLVGTTATDTQYF. CDR3 DNA: TGCGCCAGCAGCTTGGTTGGGACTACGGCTACAGATACGCAGTATTTT.

To note about this clonotype: A read error may account for a junction end that differs from germline. This chain connects TRBV7-9 to TRBJ1-1, with 7 bases lining up with TRBD1. Germline CDR1 is SEHNR and CDR2 is FQNEAQ (reference sequence). This CDR3 has 14 amino acids. The CDR3 sequence: CASVPTGVWTEVFF. The CDR3, as DNA: TGTGCCAGCGTCCCCACAGGGGTGTGGACTGAAGTTTTCTTT.

The V and J genes are TRBV5-6 and TRBJ2-5; D uncertain. Germline CDR1 reads SGHDT; CDR2 reads YYEEEE. The CDR3 has 12 amino acids. The germline V and J ends were trimmed by 5 bases and 4 bases, with 9 bases remaining between them. CDR3 sequence reads: CASRSAGETQYF. CDR3 nucleotides: TGTGCCAGCAGATCAGCCGGAGAGACCCAGTACTTC.

The chain joins TRBV13 to TRBJ2-6, with 9 nucleotides matching TRBD1. The CDR3 extends over 18 amino acids. The V segment lost 5 bases and the J segment 1 base; nucleotides outside the gene matches: 9. Germline CDR1 reads PRHDT; CDR2 reads FYEKMQ (reference sequence). CDR3 sequence (DNA): TGTGCCAGCAGCAAAAGGACAGGGGACGTTTCTGGGGCCAACGTCCTGACTTTC. Protein product: CASSKRTGDVSGANVLTF.

The chain is built from TRBV20-1 and TRBJ2-7; tentative D call: TRBD2 (5 bases). This CDR3 region has 13 residues. Per the germline V gene, CDR1 is DFQATT and CDR2 is SNEGSKA (reference sequence). DNA for the CDR3: TGCAGGCCCGTACAGTGGGGAGCCTACGAGCAGTACTTC. This codes for CRPVQWGAYEQYF.

The chain recombines TRBV5-1 with TRBJ2-1; 10 bases fit TRBD2. Looked up from germline, CDR1 is SGHRS and CDR2 is YFSETQ. J lost 3 bases, V lost 2 bases, and 11 bases had no gene match. The CDR3 has 18 amino acids. The DNA of the CDR3 is TGCGCCAGCAGCTTATTTGTCCTTAGCGGGGGGATCTACAATGAGCAGTTCTTC. It codes for CASSLFVLSGGIYNEQFF.

This chain joins TRBV14 and TRBJ2-1; D not resolved. The V end was cut by 6 bases, the J end by 4 bases, with 16 bases between. This CDR3 has 15 amino acids. In germline, CDR1 is SGHDN, CDR2 FVKESK. The CDR3 loop is CASSLSLVGYNEQFF. The DNA for the CDR3 is TGTGCCAGCAGTTTATCCCTTGTCGGATACAATGAGCAGTTCTTC.

J is TRBJ1-2 and V is TRBV29-1; weak D call: TRBD1 (5 bases). Germline loops: CDR1 SQVTM, CDR2 ANQGSEA. The V end lost 3 bases, the J end lost 7 bases, and 9 bases lay between the germline ends. The CDR3 covers 11 residues. CDR3 in DNA: TGCAGCGTTGACGGGGACGCTGGCTACACCTTC. This gives the protein CSVDGDAGYTF. The full variable domain, in which reference TRBV29-1 and TRBJ1-2 provide the parts outside the CDR3, is SAVISQKPSRDICQRGTSLTIQCQVDSQVTMMFWYRQQPGQSLTLIATANQGSEATYESGFVIDKFPISRPNLTFSTLTVSNMSPEDSSIYLCSVDGDAGYTFGSGTRLTVV.

The chain recombines TRBV5-4 with TRBJ2-7; 10 nucleotides line up with TRBD1. The CDR3 is made up of 14 amino acids. The trim removed 4 bases at V and 3 bases at J, leaving 4 bases unmatched. Germline CDR1 reads SGHNT; CDR2 reads YYREEE (reference sequence). The CDR3 coding sequence is TGTGCCAGCAGCACCGGACAGGGGGTCTACGAGCAGTACTTC. This sequence encodes CASSTGQGVYEQYF.

The rearrangement uses TRBV9 and TRBJ2-1; tentatively, D is TRBD2 (5 bases). This CDR3 has 16 residues. Germline CDR1 reads SGDLS; CDR2 reads YYNGEE. V was shortened by 3 bases and J by 7 bases, with 20 bases between the two germline ends. The CDR3 DNA reads TGTGCCAGCAGCGGGACCGGGGTAGCGCGAGGTAATGAGCAGTTCTTC. Its protein is CASSGTGVARGNEQFF.

The rearrangement links TRBV2 to TRBJ2-5; the D call may be TRBD1 or TRBD2 (6 bases each). The CDR3 covers 15 residues. Germline-derived CDR1 and CDR2 are SNHLY and FYNNEI. Deletions cut 8 bases from V and 2 bases from J, with 18 bases between. The CDR3 spells CASLGGHGPQETQYF. For the CDR3, the DNA is TGTGCCAGCCTGGGGGGACATGGACCACAAGAGACCCAGTACTTC.

In this sample, this clonotype turned up once. The chain joins TRBV29-1 to TRBJ2-1; 7 bases map to TRBD1. The germline V gene has CDR1 SQVTM and CDR2 ANQGSEA. This CDR3 is 11 amino acids long. Unmatched junction bases numbered 9, after V lost 4 bases and J lost 15 bases. CDR3 coding DNA: TGCAGCGTTGGAGGGGGACAGCTCGTGTTCTTC. Residues: CSVGGGQLVFF.

V usage is TRBV3-1 and J usage is TRBJ1-5; no clear D gene. With 0 bases removed from V and 9 bases from J, the gap between germline ends came to 21 bases. This CDR3 comprises 17 residues. CDR1 and CDR2 from the germline V gene are LGHDT and YNNKEL (reference sequence). The CDR3 here is CASSQEVPRMPIRPQHF. CDR3 bases: TGTGCCAGCAGCCAAGAGGTTCCCAGGATGCCAATAAGGCCCCAGCATTTT.

V and J are TRBV25-1 and TRBJ1-2; D is ambiguous. Trimming pared 2 bases from V and 4 bases from J, leaving 14 bases between. There are 15 residues in the CDR3. CDR1 and CDR2 (germline): MGHDK, SYGVNS. The CDR3 sequence: CASSEEYGRGYGYTF. The CDR3 coding sequence is TGTGCCAGCAGTGAAGAGTATGGACGAGGCTATGGCTACACCTTC.

V usage is TRBV7-7 and J usage is TRBJ2-5; D remains ambiguous. V lost 4 bases, J lost 2 bases, and 8 bases lay in between. The CDR3 has 13 amino acids. Germline V gives CDR1 SSHAT, CDR2 FNYEAQ (reference sequence). The CDR3 region is CASSSYSQETQYF. The CDR3 region has the DNA TGTGCCAGCAGCTCATACAGTCAAGAGACCCAGTACTTC.

This sequence joins TRBV5-6 and TRBJ2-7; D remains unclear. V was shortened by 4 bases and J by 0 bases, with 8 bases between the two germline ends. Germline V CDR1 and CDR2: SGHDT, YYEEEE. This CDR3 contains 13 residues. CDR3 loop: CASSLDASYEQYF. In nucleotides, the CDR3 is TGTGCCAGCAGCCTGGACGCCTCCTACGAGCAGTACTTC.